The 3 T cell receptor beta chains listed next were all sequenced from one sample in a study of blood T cell repertoires in COVID-19. Data came from immunoSEQ multiplex PCR; TCRdb stores just in-frame clones and leaves some out. The data hold roughly 350,000 clones, with around nine tenths observed a single time. Material: peripheral blood. The receptors stem from a woman aged 70-85 years with COVID-19, enrolled during active disease.

J is TRBJ2-2 and V is TRBV6-6; TRBD1 is a possible D gene (6 bases). The CDR3 length is 15 residues. Germline CDR1 and CDR2: MNHNY and SVGAGI (reference sequence). V shed 6 bases and J shed 5 bases, with 16 bases lying between them. The CDR3 coding sequence is TGTGCCAGCAGCCCTACAGGGAAATCGACCGGGGAGCTGTTTTTT. Translated, it gives CASSPTGKSTGELFF.

This chain links TRBV3-1 (or the pseudogene TRBV3-2) with TRBJ1-6, with 7 bases identical to TRBD1. There are 15 residues in the CDR3. Germline CDR1 LGHDT, CDR2 YNNKEL (reference sequence). Losses at the gene ends were 6 bases for V and 9 bases for J; bases not matched to a gene: 11. The CDR3 loop reads CASSPGGNNGSPLHF. The CDR3 coding sequence is TGTGCCAGCAGTCCAGGGGGGAACAATGGTTCACCCCTCCACTTT.

The chain carries TRBV12-3 or TRBV12-4 and TRBJ2-3; possible D gene TRBD2, 6 bases. Trimming stripped 6 bases from V and 5 bases from J, with 12 bases between. This CDR3 has 13 amino acids. The CDR3 region is CASSPGGGDTQYF. Here the CDR3 DNA reads TGTGCCAGCAGCCCCGGGGGTGGAGATACGCAGTATTTT.